The 21 T cell receptor beta chains below come from one sample, sequenced in a study of T cells in Graves' hyperthyroidism and ophthalmopathy. The TCR beta CDR3 regions underwent amplification using RNA transcripts as the source. The HTBI primer set drove a first-round RT-PCR of the TCR CDR3. From the multiplex PCR reads, TCRdb called clonotypes with MiXCR, one entry per CDR3 protein. The sample gives approximately 400,000 distinct CDR3 sequences, approximately 14% of which show up once; roughly 11% is in the top ten. Sequencing used blood. The receptors here all came from a woman in her sixties or seventies with Graves' hyperthyroidism.

This clonotype was seen repeatedly, ten times or more. This chain uses TRBV28 with TRBJ1-1; unclear D gene. Germline CDR1 and CDR2: MDHEN and SYDVKM. CDR3 length: 12 amino acids. Trimming took 3 bases from V and 3 from J, leaving 5 bases between them. The CDR3 bases are TGTGCCAGCAGTTTGGTCCACACTGAAGCTTTCTTT. Translated: CASSLVHTEAFF. Using reference TRBV28 and TRBJ1-1 for the parts outside the CDR3, the full variable domain is DVKVTQSSRYLVKRTGEKVFLECVQDMDHENMFWYRQDPGLGLRLIYFSYDVKMKEKGDIPEGYSVSREKKERFSLILESASTNQTSMYLCASSLVHTEAFFGQGTRLTVV.

Many counts were recorded for this clonotype. J is TRBJ2-1 and V is TRBV9; 10 bases agree with TRBD1. The CDR3 covers 16 residues. After removal of 0 bases from V and 2 bases from J, the junction contained 2 bases not matched to a gene. Germline CDR1 SGDLS, CDR2 YYNGEE. The CDR3 nucleotides read TGTGCCAGCAGCGTAGCAGGGACAGGGGCCTACAATGAGCAGTTCTTC. Translating it yields CASSVAGTGAYNEQFF. Full variable domain (missing parts from reference TRBV9 and TRBJ2-1): DSGVTQTPKHLITATGQRVTLRCSPRSGDLSVYWYQQSLDQGLQFLIQYYNGEERAKGNILERFSAQQFPDLHSELNLSSLELGDSALYFCASSVAGTGAYNEQFFGPGTRLTVL.

There are many counts of this clonotype. The chain joins TRBV20-1 to TRBJ2-7; 10 bases match TRBD2. Unmatched junction bases numbered 3, after V lost 1 base and J lost 3 bases. This CDR3 region has 14 residues. CDR1 and CDR2 from the germline V gene are DFQATT and SNEGSKA (reference sequence). CDR3 nucleotides: TGCAGTGCTAGAGGGTTAGCGGGAGGCTACGAGCAGTACTTC. Translated: CSARGLAGGYEQYF.

Many counts were recorded for this clonotype. The rearrangement links TRBV20-1 to TRBJ2-1, with D uncertain. CDR3 length equals 12 residues. V was shortened by 7 bases and J by 14 bases, with 21 bases between the two germline ends. Looked up from germline, CDR1 is DFQATT and CDR2 is SNEGSKA (reference sequence). CDR3: CSDRTTLRLEFF. The CDR3 DNA sequence: TGCAGTGACCGGACCACCCTCAGATTAGAGTTCTTC.

This clonotype showed up many times. The rearrangement joins TRBV19 to TRBJ1-1, with D unresolved. Germline V gene sequence: CDR1 LNHDA, CDR2 SQIVND (reference sequence). Trimming removed 11 bases at V and 4 bases at J, with 23 bases between. This CDR3 has 15 amino acids. The CDR3 sequence is CACGYSLAGGTEAFF. CDR3 bases: TGTGCCTGCGGTTATTCCTTAGCGGGAGGCACTGAAGCTTTCTTT. The entire variable domain, with the rest obtained from reference TRBV19 and TRBJ1-1, is as follows: DGGITQSPKYLFRKEGQNVTLSCEQNLNHDAMYWYRQDPGQGLRLIYYSQIVNDFQKGDIAEGYSVSREKKESFPLTVTSAQKNPTAFYLCACGYSLAGGTEAFFGQGTRLTVV.

The rearrangement links TRBV19 to TRBJ1-5, with 7 positions matching TRBD1. J gave up 0 bases and V 5 bases, and 10 bases lay outside the gene matches. This CDR3 region has 17 residues. Germline CDR1 LNHDA, CDR2 SQIVND (reference sequence). This CDR3 reads CASSVYSGQHSNQPQHF. CDR3 sequence (DNA): TGTGCCAGTAGTGTATATTCGGGACAGCATAGCAATCAGCCCCAGCATTTT. Based on the CDR3 plus reference TRBV19 and TRBJ1-5, the full variable domain is DGGITQSPKYLFRKEGQNVTLSCEQNLNHDAMYWYRQDPGQGLRLIYYSQIVNDFQKGDIAEGYSVSREKKESFPLTVTSAQKNPTAFYLCASSVYSGQHSNQPQHFGDGTRLSIL.

This clonotype came up many times. V gene TRBV15 combines with J gene TRBJ1-3; D remains unclear. The CDR3 sequence is 18 residues long. Germline V gene data show CDR1 as LNHNV and CDR2 as YYDKDF (reference sequence). V dropped 0 bases and J dropped 0 bases, with 15 bases sitting between them. The CDR3 sequence is CATSRDLILPGSGNTIYF. Here the CDR3 DNA reads TGTGCCACCAGCAGAGATCTAATCTTACCGGGCTCTGGAAACACCATATATTTT.

The chain has TRBV18 and TRBJ2-1; 9 positions match TRBD1. Germline CDR1 KGHSH, CDR2 LQKENI. CDR3 length: 19 amino acids. Trimming at V came to 1 base and at J to 3 bases, leaving 13 bases not matched to a gene. The CDR3 region is CASSPLLTGGVGFYNEQFF. The CDR3 region has the DNA TGTGCCAGCTCACCACTTCTAACAGGGGGCGTAGGTTTCTACAATGAGCAGTTCTTC. Complete variable domain (other parts from reference TRBV18 and TRBJ2-1): NAGVMQNPRHLVRRRGQEARLRCSPMKGHSHVYWYRQLPEEGLKFMVYLQKENIIDESGMPKERFSAEFPKEGPSILRIQQVVRGDSAAYFCASSPLLTGGVGFYNEQFFGPGTRLTVL.

This clonotype was observed many times. The chain carries TRBV4-1 and TRBJ2-5; 7 positions agree with TRBD2. Germline lookup yields CDR1 MGHRA and CDR2 YSYEKL. The trim removed 0 bases at V and 1 base at J, leaving 2 bases unmatched. The CDR3 totals 15 residues. The CDR3, as DNA: TGCGCCAGCAGCCAAGAAGCGGGGATCCAAGAGACCCAGTACTTC. Encoded protein: CASSQEAGIQETQYF.

This clonotype was observed a handful of times. This sequence joins TRBV13 and TRBJ1-4; D is unresolved. Germline values: CDR1 PRHDT, CDR2 FYEKMQ (reference sequence). Trimming stripped 3 bases from V and 3 bases from J, with 8 bases between. This CDR3 spans 14 amino acids. The DNA of the CDR3 is TGTGCCAGCAGCTTGAGGGCCCCTAATGAAAAACTGTTTTTT. Protein product: CASSLRAPNEKLFF.

This clonotype was counted many times. V gene TRBV12-3 or TRBV12-4 combines with J gene TRBJ1-1, with D maybe TRBD1 (6 bases). Trimming pared 6 bases from V and 5 bases from J, leaving 16 bases between. This CDR3 is built from 14 residues. DNA of the CDR3: TGTGCCAGCAGGAACAGGGTGGGTTGGACTGAAGCTTTCTTT. It is translated as CASRNRVGWTEAFF.

This clonotype was recorded many times. The chain combines TRBV30 with TRBJ1-3, with D uncertain. CDR1 and CDR2 (germline): GTSNPN, SVGIG (reference sequence). This CDR3 is 15 amino acids long. The V end was cut by 4 bases, the J end by 0 bases, with 13 bases between. The CDR3 DNA reads TGTGCCTGGAACTCCGGCGGAAGCTCTGGAAACACCATATATTTT. This encodes CAWNSGGSSGNTIYF.

This clonotype was found many times. The chain has TRBV3-1 and TRBJ2-3, with no clear D. Per the germline V gene, CDR1 is LGHDT and CDR2 is YNNKEL (reference sequence). The CDR3 covers 13 residues. V was clipped by 5 bases and J by 2 bases, with 8 bases between them. In nucleotides, the CDR3 is TGTGCCAGCAGCTCCGCCATCACAGATACGCAGTATTTT. Protein sequence: CASSSAITDTQYF.

This clonotype appeared many times. The genes are TRBV29-1 and TRBJ2-3; D perhaps matches TRBD1 (6 bases). CDR1 and CDR2 (germline): SQVTM, ANQGSEA. The V end lost 1 base, the J end lost 2 bases, and 7 bases lay between the germline ends. CDR3 length equals 13 residues. CDR3 nucleotides: TGCAGCGTTGAAGGGACAGCCACAGATACGCAGTATTTT. It codes for CSVEGTATDTQYF.

This clonotype has ten or more counts. The V and J genes are TRBV28 and TRBJ1-4; unclear D gene. Germline V gene lookup returns CDR1 MDHEN and CDR2 SYDVKM. The CDR3 contains 14 residues. The ends were cut back, 2 bases at V and 3 bases at J, with 7 bases in the middle. The DNA for the CDR3 is TGTGCCAGCAGTTTAGCACAGTCTAATGAAAAACTGTTTTTT. Protein product: CASSLAQSNEKLFF.

The chain employs TRBV20-1 and TRBJ2-1, with 7 nucleotides matching TRBD2. Germline V lookup: CDR1 DFQATT, CDR2 SNEGSKA (reference sequence). The CDR3 spans 16 residues. V dropped 5 bases and J dropped 0; count of bases not matched to a gene: 10. The CDR3 coding sequence is TGCAGTGCTGACCCCGGGACTACTAGCTCCTACAATGAGCAGTTCTTC. As protein: CSADPGTTSSYNEQFF.

This clonotype was recorded at least ten times. The rearrangement joins TRBV7-2 to TRBJ2-7; 7 bases map to TRBD2. CDR1 and CDR2 from the germline V gene are SGHTA and FQGNSA. CDR3 length equals 13 residues. V was clipped by 4 bases and J by 7 bases; unmatched bases: 7. CDR3 in amino acids: CASSWDYPREQYF. CDR3 nucleotides: TGTGCCAGCAGCTGGGACTACCCTAGGGAGCAGTACTTC.

The chain recombines TRBV19 with TRBJ2-7; D tentatively fits TRBD1 or TRBD2 (5 bases each). Trimming took off 5 bases at V and 3 bases at J, with 17 bases between the two ends. The CDR3 length is 15 residues. Germline values: CDR1 LNHDA, CDR2 SQIVND (reference sequence). The CDR3 DNA is TGTGCCAGTAGTGGCACGACATTGAGGGGCTACGAGCAGTACTTC. This translates into CASSGTTLRGYEQYF.

At least ten counts were recorded for this clonotype. V gene TRBV7-9 combines with J gene TRBJ2-1; 11 positions agree with TRBD2. V dropped 1 base and J dropped 7; count of bases not matched to a gene: 3. Germline assignment: CDR1 SEHNR and CDR2 FQNEAQ (reference sequence). This CDR3 is 15 amino acids long. CDR3 in DNA: TGTGCCAGCAGCTTAGGACTAGCGGGACGAAATGAGCAGTTCTTC. It yields the protein CASSLGLAGRNEQFF.

This clonotype was found many times. The chain carries TRBV11-2 and TRBJ2-7; D possibly corresponds to TRBD2 (6 bases). Trimming shortened V by 5 bases and J by 1 base, and 12 bases separated the two germline ends. This CDR3 spans 14 amino acids. Per germline, CDR1 SGHAT and CDR2 FQNNGV. In DNA form, the CDR3 reads TGTGCCAGCAGCCCCCGGCTAGCGTCCTACGAGCAGTACTTC. Its translation: CASSPRLASYEQYF. The full variable domain, completed using reference TRBV11-2 and TRBJ2-7, is EAGVAQSPRYKIIEKRQSVAFWCNPISGHATLYWYQQILGQGPKLLIQFQNNGVVDDSQLPKDRFSAERLKGVDSTLKIQPAKLEDSAVYLCASSPRLASYEQYFGPGTRLTVT.

This clonotype was seen at least ten times. V and J are TRBV6-1 and TRBJ2-3, with unresolved D. CDR3 length: 13 amino acids. The ends were cut back, 1 base at V and 2 bases at J, with 4 bases in the middle. The V gene's germline CDR1 is MNHNS and CDR2 SASEGT. CDR3: CASSEVPTDTQYF. The CDR3 DNA follows: TGTGCCAGCAGTGAAGTCCCCACAGATACGCAGTATTTT.